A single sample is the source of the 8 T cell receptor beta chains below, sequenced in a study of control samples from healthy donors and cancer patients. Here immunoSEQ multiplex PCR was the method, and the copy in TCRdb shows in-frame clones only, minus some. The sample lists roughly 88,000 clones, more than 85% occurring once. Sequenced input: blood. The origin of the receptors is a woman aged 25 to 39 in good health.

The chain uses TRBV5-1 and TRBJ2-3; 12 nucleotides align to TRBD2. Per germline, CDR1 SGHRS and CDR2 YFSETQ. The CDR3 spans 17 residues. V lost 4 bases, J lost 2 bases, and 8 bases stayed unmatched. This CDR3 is CASSTRTSGANTDTQYF. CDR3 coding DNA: TGCGCCAGCAGCACCCGGACTAGCGGGGCTAACACAGATACGCAGTATTTT.

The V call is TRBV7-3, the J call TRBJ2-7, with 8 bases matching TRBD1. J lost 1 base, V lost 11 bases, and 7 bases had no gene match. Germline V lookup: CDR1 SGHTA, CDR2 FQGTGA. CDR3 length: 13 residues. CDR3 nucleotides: TGTGCCCGACCACAGGGGGAATCCTACGAGCAGTACTTC. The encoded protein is CARPQGESYEQYF.

Here the CDR3 reads CASSPPPGQGETEAFF. Here the CDR3 DNA reads TGTGCCAGCTCACCACCGCCCGGACAGGGAGAGACTGAAGCTTTCTTT. This sequence joins TRBV18 and TRBJ1-1, with 8 bases fitting TRBD1. CDR3 length: 16 residues. The germline V gene encodes CDR1 KGHSH and CDR2 LQKENI. The ends lost 0 bases at V and 5 bases at J; junction bases unmatched: 8.

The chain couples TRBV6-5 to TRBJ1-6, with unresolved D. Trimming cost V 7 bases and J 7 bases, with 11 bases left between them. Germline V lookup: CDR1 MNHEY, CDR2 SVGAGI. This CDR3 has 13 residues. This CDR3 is CASTGRVNSPLHF. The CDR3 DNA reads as TGTGCCAGCACTGGTAGGGTCAATTCACCCCTCCACTTT.

The CDR3 DNA follows: TGTGCCAGTCCACTAGCGGGAGGAAAGTTTACGAATACGCAGTATTTT. This encodes CASPLAGGKFTNTQYF. The chain combines TRBV2 with TRBJ2-3, with TRBD2 matching 12 bases. The germline CDR1 and CDR2 sequences are SNHLY and FYNNEI. V dropped 9 bases and J dropped 7; count of bases not matched to a gene: 14. The CDR3 length is 16 residues.

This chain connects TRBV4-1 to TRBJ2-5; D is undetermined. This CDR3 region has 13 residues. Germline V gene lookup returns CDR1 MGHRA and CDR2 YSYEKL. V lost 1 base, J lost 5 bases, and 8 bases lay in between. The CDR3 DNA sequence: TGCGCCAGCAGCCAAGTGTTGCGGGAGACCCAGTACTTC. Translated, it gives CASSQVLRETQYF.

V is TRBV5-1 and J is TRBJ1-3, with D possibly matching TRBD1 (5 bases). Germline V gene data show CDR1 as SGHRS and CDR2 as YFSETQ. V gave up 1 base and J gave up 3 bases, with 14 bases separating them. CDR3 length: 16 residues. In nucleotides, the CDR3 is TGCGCCAGCAGCTTGAGGGCGGGACTCCTTGGAAACACCATATATTTT. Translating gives CASSLRAGLLGNTIYF.

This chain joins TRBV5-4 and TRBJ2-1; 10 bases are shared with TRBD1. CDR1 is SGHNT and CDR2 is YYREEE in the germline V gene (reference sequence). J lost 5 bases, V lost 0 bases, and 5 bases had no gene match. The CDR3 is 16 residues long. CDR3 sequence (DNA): TGTGCCAGCAGCTTGGCCCCCGGACAGGGGGACAATGAGCAGTTCTTC. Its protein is CASSLAPGQGDNEQFF.